This paragraph covers one TCR beta chain sequence. This sample stems from a study of blood T cells in healthy people across ages. The CDR3 runs to 12 residues. Germline CDR1 reads DFQATT; CDR2 reads SNEGSKA (reference sequence). J lost 9 bases, V lost 3 bases, and 6 bases had no gene match. Extraction yielded at least 6 micrograms of total RNA per sample. A second roughly 6 to 12 cycle PCR used barcoded and J-beta primers. From the 5' RACE reads, TCRdb called clonotypes with MiXCR, one entry per CDR3 protein. The sample holds about 2 million distinct CDR3 sequences, approximately 50% seen once. This chain connects TRBV20-1 to TRBJ2-3, with TRBD2 matching 7 bases. The receptor's source is a woman aged 40 to 50 in good health. The sample comprised blood. This CDR3 is CSARQRGGTQYF. Written as DNA, the CDR3 is TGCAGTGCTAGGCAGCGGGGAGGGACGCAGTATTTT.